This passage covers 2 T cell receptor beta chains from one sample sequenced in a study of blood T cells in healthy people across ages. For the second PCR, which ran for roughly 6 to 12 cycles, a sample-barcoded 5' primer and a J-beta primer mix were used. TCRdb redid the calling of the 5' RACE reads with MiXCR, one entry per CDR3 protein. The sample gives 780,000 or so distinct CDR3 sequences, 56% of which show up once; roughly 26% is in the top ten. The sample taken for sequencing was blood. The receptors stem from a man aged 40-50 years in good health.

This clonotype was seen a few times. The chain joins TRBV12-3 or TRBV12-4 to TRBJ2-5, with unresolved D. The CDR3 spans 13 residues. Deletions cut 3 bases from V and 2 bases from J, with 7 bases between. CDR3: CASSFYQQETQYF. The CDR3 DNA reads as TGTGCCAGCAGTTTTTACCAGCAAGAGACCCAGTACTTC.

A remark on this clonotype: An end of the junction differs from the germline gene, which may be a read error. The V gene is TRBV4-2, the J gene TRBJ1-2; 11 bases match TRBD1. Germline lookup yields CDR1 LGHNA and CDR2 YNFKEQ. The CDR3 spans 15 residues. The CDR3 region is CASSQAGQGAYDYTF. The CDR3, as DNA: TGTGCCAGCAGCCAAGCTGGACAGGGGGCGTATGACTACACCTTC.